The sequence of this TCR beta chain was determined in a study of early T cells in non-severe SARS-CoV-2 infection. V was cut by 0 bases and J by 2 bases, with 8 bases left in between. The CDR3 extends over 14 amino acids. The V gene's germline CDR1 is SGHNT and CDR2 YYREEE (reference sequence). This clonotype appeared many times. Individual cDNA molecules were tagged with unique molecular identifiers, the study reported. TCRdb re-derived calls from the 5' RACE reads in MiXCR, one entry per CDR3 protein. The repertoire includes approximately 41,000 distinct CDR3 sequences, about 4.5% of them detected once, and under 20% sits in the top ten.

This chain uses TRBV5-4 with TRBJ1-2; no clear D. Sample: whole blood. The sequence was obtained from an adult who was a healthcare worker with PCR-confirmed SARS-CoV-2 infection or an uninfected control (not recorded which). CDR3 amino acids: CASSLGLENYGYTF. CDR3 nucleotide sequence: TGTGCCAGCAGCTTGGGCTTAGAGAACTATGGCTACACCTTC.